This entry lists 24 T cell receptor beta chains sequenced from one sample in a study of blood T cell repertoires in COVID-19. Clones were read by immunoSEQ multiplex PCR, and TCRdb kept only the in-frame ones, dropping some. The sample lists about 100,000 clones; approximately 93% were seen once. Material: peripheral blood. These receptors came from a man aged 45-65 years with active COVID-19.

The rearrangement joins TRBV6-1 to TRBJ2-2; 8 bases match TRBD2. The CDR3 length is 16 residues. With V trimmed by 4 bases and J by 6 bases, 10 bases remained unmatched. Germline values: CDR1 MNHNS, CDR2 SASEGT. This CDR3 reads CASSVSLKRESGELFF. The CDR3 nucleotides read TGTGCCAGCAGTGTTTCTTTGAAGCGGGAGTCCGGGGAGCTGTTTTTT.

The chain has TRBV30 and TRBJ2-3; 9 nucleotides align to TRBD2. J was trimmed by 0 bases and V by 4 bases; bases with no gene match: 2. Germline lookup yields CDR1 GTSNPN and CDR2 SVGIG (reference sequence). The CDR3 is made up of 14 amino acids. The CDR3: CAWTSGMSTDTQYF. In nucleotides, the CDR3 is TGTGCCTGGACTAGCGGGATGAGCACAGATACGCAGTATTTT.

The chain employs TRBV13 and TRBJ2-1; 11 bases are shared with TRBD2. The CDR3 loop spans 16 amino acids. J lost 4 bases, V lost 3 bases, and 5 bases had no gene match. The germline V gene has CDR1 PRHDT and CDR2 FYEKMQ (reference sequence). CDR3 DNA sequence: TGTGCCAGCAGCTTCCCCGGGACTAGCGGTTACAATGAGCAGTTCTTC. Translation: CASSFPGTSGYNEQFF.

The V call is TRBV6-1, the J call TRBJ1-5; no clear D. The CDR3 totals 14 residues. Germline V gives CDR1 MNHNS, CDR2 SASEGT. V shed 1 base and J shed 7 bases, with 11 bases lying between them. CDR3 in DNA: TGTGCCAGCAGTGAAGGCGGGTCGCGACAGCCCCAGCATTTT. Translating gives CASSEGGSRQPQHF.

The chain employs TRBV10-2 and TRBJ1-2; D gene ambiguous. V was trimmed by 7 bases and J by 4 bases, leaving 13 bases between them. Germline V lookup: CDR1 WSHSY, CDR2 SAAADI. CDR3 size: 13 residues. The CDR3 sequence is CASTQWASYGYTF. The DNA for the CDR3 is TGCGCCAGCACCCAGTGGGCTTCCTATGGCTACACCTTC.

The V call is TRBV13, the J call TRBJ1-2; 8 bases line up with TRBD1. Per the germline V gene, CDR1 is PRHDT and CDR2 is FYEKMQ (reference sequence). V was pared by 5 bases and J by 6 bases, with 8 bases of the junction left unmatched. CDR3 length equals 14 residues. The chain's CDR3 is CASSTRQGIDGYTF. CDR3 DNA: TGTGCCAGCAGCACACGACAGGGGATCGATGGCTACACCTTC.

This rearrangement joins TRBV29-1 to TRBJ1-5; a weak D match, TRBD1 (5 bases). V shed 6 bases and J shed 1 base, with 10 bases lying between them. The CDR3 length is 13 residues. Germline CDR1 reads SQVTM; CDR2 reads ANQGSEA. The CDR3 DNA follows: TGCAGCGTCGGGACTTCAAGCAATCAGCCCCAGCATTTT. Its translation is CSVGTSSNQPQHF. Together with reference TRBV29-1 and TRBJ1-5, the CDR3 gives the full variable domain: SAVISQKPSRDICQRGTSLTIQCQVDSQVTMMFWYRQQPGQSLTLIATANQGSEATYESGFVIDKFPISRPNLTFSTLTVSNMSPEDSSIYLCSVGTSSNQPQHFGDGTRLSIL.

The V and J genes are TRBV6-5 and TRBJ2-4; TRBD2 might be the D (6 bases). Germline V CDR1 and CDR2: MNHEY, SVGAGI. V dropped 8 bases and J dropped 0 bases, with 8 bases sitting between them. The CDR3 length is 13 residues. As DNA, the CDR3 is TGTGCCAGCGGAGGGGAAGCCAAAAACATTCAGTACTTC. Its translation is CASGGEAKNIQYF.

The gene calls are TRBV3-1 (or the pseudogene TRBV3-2) and TRBJ2-2; tentatively, D is TRBD2 (6 bases). The ends were cut back, 3 bases at V and 2 bases at J, with 10 bases in the middle. CDR1 is LGHDT and CDR2 is YNNKEL in the germline V gene (reference sequence). The CDR3 sequence is 15 residues long. The CDR3 is CASSQGGLNTGELFF. The CDR3 coding sequence is TGTGCCAGCAGCCAGGGTGGACTAAACACCGGGGAGCTGTTTTTT.

In its sample, this clone was seen once. This sequence joins TRBV5-1 and TRBJ2-1; weak D call: TRBD1 (6 bases). Per germline, CDR1 SGHRS and CDR2 YFSETQ. CDR3 length equals 12 residues. Deletions cut 1 base from V and 9 bases from J, with 8 bases between. CDR3 protein: CASSLTGLEQFF. CDR3 nucleotide sequence: TGCGCCAGCAGCTTGACAGGGCTTGAGCAGTTCTTC. Drawing the rest from reference TRBV5-1 and TRBJ2-1, the complete variable domain is KAGVTQTPRYLIKTRGQQVTLSCSPISGHRSVSWYQQTPGQGLQFLFEYFSETQRNKGNFPGRFSGRQFSNSRSEMNVSTLELGDSALYLCASSLTGLEQFFGPGTRLTVL.

This chain uses TRBV24-1 with TRBJ2-5, with TRBD2 as a possible D gene (7 bases). CDR1 and CDR2 (germline): KGHDR, SFDVKD. The ends were cut back, 6 bases at V and 9 bases at J, with 13 bases in the middle. The CDR3 extends over 12 amino acids. Here the CDR3 reads CATSTGRGAQYF. CDR3 sequence (DNA): TGTGCCACCAGTACAGGGAGGGGGGCCCAGTACTTC.

V usage is TRBV4-2 and J usage is TRBJ1-2; D unclear. The CDR3 totals 12 residues. Germline-derived CDR1 and CDR2 are LGHNA and YNFKEQ. V was trimmed by 0 bases and J by 8 bases, leaving 7 bases between them. The CDR3 sequence: CASSQDRGGYTF. CDR3 DNA sequence: TGTGCCAGCAGCCAAGATAGAGGGGGCTACACCTTC.

The chain recombines TRBV14 with TRBJ2-3; perhaps TRBD1 as D (5 bases). The germline V and J ends were trimmed by 4 bases and 8 bases, with 10 bases remaining between them. The germline CDR1 and CDR2 sequences are SGHDN and FVKESK. The CDR3 contains 12 residues. The CDR3 sequence is CASSPDRGTQYF. Written as DNA, the CDR3 is TGTGCCAGCAGCCCAGACAGAGGTACGCAGTATTTT.

The CDR3 protein is CASSFGTSVTGELFF. The CDR3 DNA is TGTGCCAGCAGCTTCGGGACTAGCGTCACCGGGGAGCTGTTTTTT. The V gene is TRBV11-3, the J gene TRBJ2-2; 10 nucleotides agree with TRBD2. Germline lookup yields CDR1 SGHNT and CDR2 YENEEA. J gave up 4 bases and V 3 bases, and 2 bases lay outside the gene matches. CDR3 length: 15 residues.

This chain links TRBV27 with TRBJ2-2, with D maybe TRBD1 (5 bases). CDR1 and CDR2 from the germline V gene are MNHEY and SMNVEV (reference sequence). This CDR3 is 13 amino acids long. V was pared by 7 bases and J by 4 bases, with 10 bases between. The CDR3 DNA follows: TGTGCCAGCAAGCCAGGGTTCACCGGGGAGCTGTTTTTT. This translates into CASKPGFTGELFF.

J is TRBJ1-4 and V is TRBV3-1 (or the pseudogene TRBV3-2); 7 bases are a match to TRBD1. The CDR3 runs to 15 residues. In germline, CDR1 is LGHDT, CDR2 YNNKEL (reference sequence). Trimming removed 1 base from V and 5 bases from J; junction bases left unmatched: 4. The CDR3 DNA reads TGTGCCAGCAGCCAAGGGAGACAGGGCAATGAAAAACTGTTTTTT. Protein product: CASSQGRQGNEKLFF.

This chain links TRBV9 with TRBJ2-1, with 9 bases identical to TRBD2. This CDR3 has 15 residues. V lost 2 bases to trimming and J lost 4 bases; unmatched junction nucleotides: 4. The V gene's germline CDR1 is SGDLS and CDR2 YYNGEE. The CDR3 DNA reads TGTGCCAGCAGCGTCGGACTAGCGATTTACAATGAGCAGTTCTTC. It encodes CASSVGLAIYNEQFF.

V is TRBV2 and J is TRBJ1-1; the D is unclear. Germline V gives CDR1 SNHLY, CDR2 FYNNEI. The CDR3 extends over 13 amino acids. Trimming left V 2 bases short and J 4 bases short, with 8 bases between. The CDR3 protein is CASSERVGTEAFF. The CDR3 DNA reads TGTGCCAGCAGTGAACGGGTAGGCACTGAAGCTTTCTTT.

This clone was recorded once. The chain combines TRBV18 with TRBJ1-1, with TRBD1 matching over 11 bases. The CDR3 consists of 18 residues. Germline V lookup: CDR1 KGHSH, CDR2 LQKENI. Germline trimming cut 1 base from V and 0 bases from J; bases unmatched to any gene: 7. As DNA, the CDR3 is TGTGCCAGCTCACCACGGGGACAGGGGGGATTTATGAACACTGAAGCTTTCTTT. Encoded protein: CASSPRGQGGFMNTEAFF.

The chain carries TRBV5-5 and TRBJ2-3, with TRBD1 matching over 9 bases. The CDR3 is 15 amino acids. Germline-derived CDR1 and CDR2 are SGHKS and YYEKEE (reference sequence). The V gene end was trimmed by 4 bases and the J gene end by 3 bases; junction bases not matched to a gene: 6. The CDR3: CASSRRTGATDTQYF. CDR3 DNA: TGTGCCAGCAGCAGGAGGACAGGGGCGACAGATACGCAGTATTTT.

The V and J genes are TRBV3-1 (or the pseudogene TRBV3-2) and TRBJ2-5; TRBD2 agrees at 10 bases. The CDR3 runs to 17 residues. Germline V gives CDR1 LGHDT, CDR2 YNNKEL (reference sequence). V dropped 1 base and J dropped 5; count of bases not matched to a gene: 10. CDR3 region: CASSQGGPSGSRETQYF. CDR3 DNA: TGTGCCAGCAGCCAAGGAGGGCCTAGCGGGAGTCGGGAGACCCAGTACTTC.

V gene TRBV6-5 combines with J gene TRBJ1-1, with 10 bases aligning to TRBD1. Germline V gene sequence: CDR1 MNHEY, CDR2 SVGAGI. The CDR3 length is 15 residues. V gave up 5 bases and J gave up 1 base; unmatched junction bases: 4. Here the CDR3 DNA reads TGTGCCAGCAGTAAGACAGGGGGCGCGAACACTGAAGCTTTCTTT. Translation gives CASSKTGGANTEAFF.

The rearrangement links TRBV5-6 to TRBJ2-2, with no clear D. The ends were cut back, 6 bases at V and 2 bases at J, with 14 bases in the middle. The CDR3 spans 15 residues. Looked up from germline, CDR1 is SGHDT and CDR2 is YYEEEE. CDR3 sequence: CASKAAYVNTGELFF. The CDR3 nucleotides read TGTGCCAGCAAGGCGGCCTACGTCAACACCGGGGAGCTGTTTTTT.

V gene TRBV6-2 or TRBV6-3 combines with J gene TRBJ2-1; D gene ambiguous. CDR3 length: 13 residues. Per the germline V gene, CDR1 is MNHEY and CDR2 is SVGEGT. Trimming shortened V by 2 bases and J by 6 bases, and 8 bases separated the two germline ends. CDR3 sequence reads: CASSYLQANEQFF. The CDR3 DNA reads TGTGCCAGCAGTTACCTCCAGGCCAATGAGCAGTTCTTC.